The 19 T cell receptor beta chains in this list originate from one sample, sequenced in a study of blood T cell repertoires in COVID-19. Clones were sequenced by immunoSEQ multiplex PCR, and TCRdb holds only the in-frame ones, with some missing. Among tens of thousands of clones, over 70% were seen once, and the ten largest hold around 10%. Material for sequencing was peripheral blood. The receptors were sampled from a human donor in a cohort sampled during active COVID-19.

This clone was picked up a small number of times. V gene TRBV7-2 combines with J gene TRBJ2-7, with 9 bases matching TRBD2. The length of the CDR3 is 15 residues. The junction had 8 bases not matched to a gene; V was cut back by 2 bases and J by 6 bases. CDR1 and CDR2 (germline): SGHTA, FQGNSA. This CDR3 reads CASSLMLAGSGEQYF. The DNA of the CDR3 is TGTGCCAGCAGCTTAATGCTAGCGGGGTCGGGCGAGCAGTACTTC.

The CDR3 nucleotides read TGTGCCACCAGCAGAGTACTGAGTTACAATGAGCAGTTCTTC. This sequence encodes CATSRVLSYNEQFF. The chain is built from TRBV15 and TRBJ2-1; no definite D call. The length of the CDR3 is 14 residues. The V end lost 1 base, the J end lost 4 bases, and 8 bases lay between the germline ends. Germline V lookup: CDR1 LNHNV, CDR2 YYDKDF (reference sequence). Looking up the rest from reference TRBV15 and TRBJ2-1 gives the full variable domain: DAMVIQNPRYQVTQFGKPVTLSCSQTLNHNVMYWYQQKSSQAPKLLFHYYDKDFNNEADTPDNFQSRRPNTSFCFLDIRSPGLGDTAMYLCATSRVLSYNEQFFGPGTRLTVL.

The rearrangement uses TRBV5-1 and TRBJ1-4, with 8 bases fitting TRBD1. Germline V CDR1 and CDR2: SGHRS, YFSETQ. CDR3 length: 15 residues. V shed 4 bases, J shed 3 bases, and the junction held 5 bases outside the gene matches. CDR3: CASSIYRGANEKLFF. The CDR3, as DNA: TGCGCCAGCAGCATATACAGGGGGGCTAATGAAAAACTGTTTTTT.

The rearrangement joins TRBV5-1 to TRBJ2-7; TRBD1 aligns across 11 bases. There are 16 residues in the CDR3. Trimming cost V 6 bases and J 6 bases; bases outside gene matches: 14. CDR1 and CDR2 from the germline V gene are SGHRS and YFSETQ. The CDR3 loop reads CASTFSGQGASIEQYF. The DNA of the CDR3 is TGCGCCAGCACCTTTTCCGGACAGGGGGCATCTATCGAGCAGTACTTC.

The V call is TRBV21-1, the J call TRBJ1-1; TRBD1 is the table's D call, not checked against the DNA. TRBV21-1 is recorded as a pseudogene. This CDR3 is 15 amino acids long. The CDR3 protein is CASSKDARGQTEAFF. The CDR3 nucleotides read TGTGCCAGCAGCAAAGACGCCAGGGGACAAACTGAAGCTTTCTTT.

This chain links TRBV6-6 with TRBJ2-5; 10 nucleotides align to TRBD1. Germline-derived CDR1 and CDR2 are MNHNY and SVGAGI (reference sequence). This CDR3 spans 15 amino acids. V shed 7 bases, J shed 5 bases, and the junction held 10 bases outside the gene matches. The CDR3 spells CASTKTRTGGETQYF. The CDR3 nucleotides are TGTGCCAGCACCAAGACACGGACAGGGGGGGAGACCCAGTACTTC.

This clone was recorded a few times. The V gene is TRBV20-1, the J gene TRBJ1-6; no reliable D call. There are 11 residues in the CDR3. Germline V gene lookup returns CDR1 DFQATT and CDR2 SNEGSKA (reference sequence). Between the trimmed V and J ends, which lost 3 bases and 9 bases, there was a span of 6 bases. This chain's CDR3 is CSASWASPLHF. The CDR3 DNA is TGCAGTGCTAGTTGGGCTTCACCCCTCCACTTT.

This chain links TRBV9 with TRBJ2-1; no definite D call. V lost 0 bases and J lost 4, with 11 bases in between. The CDR3 sequence is 15 residues long. Germline V lookup: CDR1 SGDLS, CDR2 YYNGEE. The CDR3 sequence: CASSVDGRVYNEQFF. The CDR3 DNA reads TGTGCCAGCAGCGTAGATGGTCGGGTTTACAATGAGCAGTTCTTC.

The chain has TRBV5-1 and TRBJ1-2; 7 nucleotides agree with TRBD1. The germline V gene encodes CDR1 SGHRS and CDR2 YFSETQ. With V trimmed by 4 bases and J by 2 bases, 11 bases remained unmatched. The CDR3 is 16 amino acids. CDR3 nucleotides: TGCGCCAGCAGCGGCGCCATGGGACAGAAAAACTATGGCTACACCTTC. Its translation is CASSGAMGQKNYGYTF.

The chain employs TRBV5-4 and TRBJ1-2; D gene ambiguous. Per germline, CDR1 SGHNT and CDR2 YYREEE (reference sequence). The CDR3 consists of 13 residues. V lost 5 bases, J lost 6 bases, and 14 bases lay in between. The CDR3 loop is CASRSPGFHGYTF. The CDR3 DNA reads TGTGCCAGCAGATCGCCGGGATTTCATGGCTACACCTTC.

The rearrangement uses TRBV19 and TRBJ1-6; TRBD1 matches at 8 bases. CDR3 length: 15 residues. Germline CDR1 and CDR2: LNHDA and SQIVND (reference sequence). After removal of 6 bases from V and 9 bases from J, the junction contained 10 bases not matched to a gene. CDR3 DNA sequence: TGTGCCAGTAGCTTCTTGGACAGGGACGCTTCACCCCTCCACTTT. Translation gives CASSFLDRDASPLHF.

The gene calls are TRBV4-3 and TRBJ1-2; D is undetermined. The CDR3 runs to 13 residues. Germline assignment: CDR1 LGHNA and CDR2 YSLEER. Trimming cost V 8 bases and J 2 bases, with 12 bases left between them. CDR3 sequence (DNA): TGCGCCAGCGGCCGTTCCGTAAACTATGGCTACACCTTC. It is translated as CASGRSVNYGYTF.

The CDR3 bases are TGTGCCAGCAGTGGGACAGGGGGACAACTGTTTTTT. Translating it yields CASSGTGGQLFF. The chain carries TRBV2 and TRBJ1-4; 10 nucleotides match TRBD1. Germline V gives CDR1 SNHLY, CDR2 FYNNEI. Germline trimming cut 4 bases from V and 12 bases from J; bases unmatched to any gene: 2. The CDR3 contains 12 residues.

This clone was observed a few times. This chain's CDR3 is CASSLWGPGTEAFF. CDR3 in DNA: TGTGCCAGCAGCTTATGGGGGCCCGGCACTGAAGCTTTCTTT. The rearrangement joins TRBV5-5 to TRBJ1-1; maybe TRBD1 (6 bases). CDR1 and CDR2 (germline): SGHKS, YYEKEE (reference sequence). This CDR3 region has 14 residues. Trimming removed 2 bases at V and 4 bases at J, with 12 bases between.

The rearrangement uses TRBV19 and TRBJ2-5; 7 nucleotides match TRBD1. The germline V gene has CDR1 LNHDA and CDR2 SQIVND (reference sequence). The CDR3 is 14 residues long. The ends lost 5 bases at V and 4 bases at J; junction bases unmatched: 7. CDR3 DNA sequence: TGTGCCAGTAGTTCCGAGGGACAGAGAGAGACCCAGTACTTC. Translation: CASSSEGQRETQYF. Full variable domain (remainder filled in from reference TRBV19 and TRBJ2-5): DGGITQSPKYLFRKEGQNVTLSCEQNLNHDAMYWYRQDPGQGLRLIYYSQIVNDFQKGDIAEGYSVSREKKESFPLTVTSAQKNPTAFYLCASSSEGQRETQYFGPGTRLLVL.

V is TRBV7-2 and J is TRBJ1-2; maybe TRBD1 (5 bases). The V end was cut by 5 bases, the J end by 8 bases, with 21 bases between. Per the germline V gene, CDR1 is SGHTA and CDR2 is FQGNSA. The CDR3 extends over 15 amino acids. The CDR3 nucleotides read TGTGCCAGCAGCACCTGGACACAGGACCCTACGGGCTACACCTTC. Encoded protein: CASSTWTQDPTGYTF.

This chain links TRBV6-5 with TRBJ1-1, with D perhaps TRBD1 (5 bases). The V end was cut by 5 bases, the J end by 8 bases, with 12 bases between. CDR3 length: 12 residues. Per the germline V gene, CDR1 is MNHEY and CDR2 is SVGAGI. DNA of the CDR3: TGTGCCAGCAGTCCGGGACTTGAGGAAGCTTTCTTT. Protein sequence: CASSPGLEEAFF.

The rearrangement joins TRBV18 to TRBJ2-7; 9 bases line up with TRBD2. The CDR3 runs to 14 residues. With V trimmed by 6 bases and J by 4 bases, 7 bases remained unmatched. Germline V CDR1 and CDR2: KGHSH, LQKENI. The CDR3 here is CASSGLASEYEQYF. CDR3 sequence (DNA): TGTGCCAGCTCGGGACTAGCTTCGGAGTACGAGCAGTACTTC.

The rearrangement links TRBV3-1 (or the pseudogene TRBV3-2) to TRBJ2-1, with a tentative D call TRBD2 (7 bases). The CDR3 covers 16 residues. The V end lost 7 bases, the J end lost 0 bases, and 16 bases lay between the germline ends. CDR1 is LGHDT, CDR2 YNNKEL, per germline (reference sequence). The CDR3 nucleotides read TGTGCCAGCAACCGGATCGGGGGGCGCTCCTACAATGAGCAGTTCTTC. Translation gives CASNRIGGRSYNEQFF.